The 16 T cell receptor beta chains below all came from one sample that was sequenced in a study of blood T cell repertoires in COVID-19. Using immunoSEQ multiplex PCR, the repertoire was profiled, and TCRdb retains in-frame clones only, with some absent. The data show 250,000 to 300,000 clones, 85% to 90% seen once. Sample: peripheral blood. These receptors all come from a woman between 45 and 65 years old with COVID-19, enrolled during active disease.

The chain carries TRBV7-2 and TRBJ1-2; the D is unclear. CDR1 and CDR2 (germline): SGHTA, FQGNSA. The germline V and J ends were trimmed by 5 bases and 10 bases, with 17 bases remaining between them. There are 13 residues in the CDR3. The DNA of the CDR3 is TGTGCCAGCAGCCTATCCGAGACCGGGGACTACACCTTC. It encodes CASSLSETGDYTF.

The chain has TRBV7-3 and TRBJ2-2; 10 nucleotides match TRBD2. V gave up 5 bases and J gave up 6 bases; unmatched junction bases: 9. There are 16 residues in the CDR3. The germline V gene encodes CDR1 SGHTA and CDR2 FQGTGA. The CDR3: CASSLSSGSLAGELFF. Here the CDR3 DNA reads TGTGCCAGCAGCCTCTCTAGCGGGAGCTTGGCCGGGGAGCTGTTTTTT. Supplemented by reference TRBV7-3 and TRBJ2-2, the full variable domain reads GAGVSQTPSNKVTEKGKYVELRCDPISGHTALYWYRQSLGQGPEFLIYFQGTGAADDSGLPNDRFFAVRPEGSVSTLKIQRTERGDSAVYLCASSLSSGSLAGELFFGEGSRLTVL.

The genes are TRBV19 and TRBJ2-3, with TRBD2 identical over 9 bases. Germline loops: CDR1 LNHDA, CDR2 SQIVND (reference sequence). The CDR3 sequence is 15 residues long. V was clipped by 3 bases and J by 0 bases; unmatched bases: 1. CDR3 in DNA: TGTGCCAGTAGTATTGGACTAGCGAGCACAGATACGCAGTATTTT. This codes for CASSIGLASTDTQYF.

The CDR3 protein is CASSARLGEGTAGEQFF. The CDR3 DNA is TGTGCCAGCAGCGCCCGACTGGGGGAGGGGACTGCGGGTGAGCAGTTCTTC. The rearrangement links TRBV7-2 to TRBJ2-1; 7 bases are shared with TRBD2. CDR3 length: 17 residues. Germline lookup yields CDR1 SGHTA and CDR2 FQGNSA. V dropped 5 bases and J dropped 9; count of bases not matched to a gene: 19.

This chain connects TRBV11-2 to TRBJ2-1, with TRBD2 as a possible D gene (6 bases). The germline V gene has CDR1 SGHAT and CDR2 FQNNGV. Trimming left V 0 bases short and J 0 bases short, with 18 bases between. The CDR3 runs to 19 residues. The CDR3 DNA reads TGTGCCAGCAGCTTAGATGGGGGGTTAGCAATTGGCTCCTACAATGAGCAGTTCTTC. Residues: CASSLDGGLAIGSYNEQFF.

The chain carries TRBV6-5 and TRBJ1-4; D is uncertain. The V end lost 0 bases, the J end lost 3 bases, and 11 bases lay between the germline ends. Germline V lookup: CDR1 MNHEY, CDR2 SVGAGI. The CDR3 covers 16 residues. CDR3 nucleotides: TGTGCCAGCAGTTACTCCCGGTTAGAGGCTAATGAAAAACTGTTTTTT. The encoded protein is CASSYSRLEANEKLFF.

CDR3 in DNA: TGTGCCAGCAGCAGACAGGCCAATCAGCCCCAGCATTTT. Protein product: CASSRQANQPQHF. The chain is built from TRBV7-2 and TRBJ1-5, with D perhaps TRBD1 (6 bases). From germline, CDR1 is SGHTA and CDR2 FQGNSA. The CDR3 contains 13 residues. Between the trimmed V and J ends, which lost 5 bases and 3 bases, there was a span of 8 bases.

The rearrangement uses TRBV2 and TRBJ1-2, with unresolved D. The CDR3 is 14 residues long. V was shortened by 6 bases and J by 5 bases, with 16 bases between the two germline ends. CDR1 is SNHLY and CDR2 is FYNNEI in the germline V gene. The CDR3 nucleotides read TGTGCCAGCAGACGGCGGCAAGATGAATATGGCTACACCTTC. Its protein is CASRRRQDEYGYTF.

The genes are TRBV20-1 and TRBJ2-1, with TRBD2 matching 7 bases. J was trimmed by 7 bases and V by 3 bases; bases with no gene match: 3. Germline V gene sequence: CDR1 DFQATT, CDR2 SNEGSKA (reference sequence). CDR3 length: 12 residues. In nucleotides, the CDR3 is TGCAGTGCTAGTGCCGGGAGGAATGAGCAGTTCTTC. Amino acids: CSASAGRNEQFF.

The CDR3 is CASSDTGMGNTEAFF. The CDR3 region has the DNA TGTGCCAGCAGCGATACAGGGATGGGTAACACTGAAGCTTTCTTT. This rearrangement joins TRBV9 to TRBJ1-1; a weak D match, TRBD1 (6 bases). Between the trimmed V and J ends, which lost 3 bases and 2 bases, there was a span of 14 bases. The CDR3 has 15 residues. Germline CDR1 is SGDLS and CDR2 is YYNGEE.

The V call is TRBV11-3, the J call TRBJ2-7, with D possibly being TRBD1 (6 bases). Trimming took 3 bases from V and 1 from J, leaving 7 bases between them. Germline V gene sequence: CDR1 SGHNT, CDR2 YENEEA. This CDR3 has 13 residues. The CDR3: CASSFQGSYEQYF. The CDR3, as DNA: TGTGCCAGCAGCTTCCAGGGGTCCTACGAGCAGTACTTC.

This clone was found once. V is TRBV3-1 (or the pseudogene TRBV3-2) and J is TRBJ1-1; D is uncertain. This CDR3 contains 16 residues. Germline CDR1 and CDR2: LGHDT and YNNKEL (reference sequence). Trimming took 4 bases from V and 0 from J, leaving 15 bases between them. The CDR3 here is CASSLIRGTMNTEAFF. Written as DNA, the CDR3 is TGTGCCAGCAGCCTGATTCGGGGTACCATGAACACTGAAGCTTTCTTT.

This chain uses TRBV6-6 with TRBJ2-3; a possible D gene is TRBD2 (5 bases). Germline CDR1 is MNHNY and CDR2 is SVGAGI (reference sequence). This CDR3 spans 14 amino acids. Between the trimmed V and J ends, which lost 6 bases and 0 bases, there was a span of 10 bases. CDR3 residues: CASSRGASTDTQYF. CDR3 nucleotides: TGTGCCAGCAGCCGGGGAGCGAGCACAGATACGCAGTATTTT.

The chain links TRBV4-3 to TRBJ2-4; 11 bases are a match to TRBD2. CDR1 is LGHNA, CDR2 YSLEER, per germline. There are 19 residues in the CDR3. Trimming took 0 bases from V and 1 from J; bases not matched to a gene: 8. CDR3 nucleotides: TGCGCCAGCAGCCAAGACCTTCTGGCTAGCGGGAGGGCCAAAAACATTCAGTACTTC. Its translation is CASSQDLLASGRAKNIQYF.

The V call is TRBV24-1, the J call TRBJ2-1; 9 nucleotides line up with TRBD2. This CDR3 contains 16 residues. CDR1 KGHDR and CDR2 SFDVKD come from the germline V gene. V dropped 5 bases and J dropped 7; count of bases not matched to a gene: 11. The CDR3 DNA sequence: TGTGCCACCAGTGGCTGGCGGGAGGGCCTTCGGAATGAGCAGTTCTTC. Its protein is CATSGWREGLRNEQFF.

The gene calls are TRBV15 and TRBJ1-5, with D unresolved. CDR3 length: 12 residues. Germline V gene lookup returns CDR1 LNHNV and CDR2 YYDKDF (reference sequence). V lost 0 bases to trimming and J lost 6 bases, with 3 bases between them. CDR3 nucleotide sequence: TGTGCCACCAGCAGAGATAGTCAGCCCCAGCATTTT. Protein: CATSRDSQPQHF.